This T cell receptor (beta chain) is drawn from a study of early T cells in non-severe SARS-CoV-2 infection. This clonotype was counted ten times or more. TCRdb analysed the 5' RACE reads with MiXCR anew, one entry per CDR3 protein. The sample comprises around 98,000 distinct CDR3 sequences, more than 9.5% of which are singletons, and around 5.1% rests with the top ten. CDR1 and CDR2 (germline): MNHEY, SMNVEV (reference sequence). The CDR3 consists of 15 residues. V dropped 4 bases and J dropped 4 bases, with 16 bases sitting between them. The source is an adult who was a healthcare worker with PCR-confirmed SARS-CoV-2 infection or an uninfected control (not recorded which). Material for sequencing was whole blood. The chain is built from TRBV27 and TRBJ1-2, with D unclear. The CDR3 loop is CASSYRLGRTYGYTF. CDR3 DNA: TGTGCCAGCAGTTATAGGTTAGGGCGTACCTATGGCTACACCTTC.